The rows below give T cell receptor beta chains drawn from one sample of a study. Each CDR3 protein is one row after TCRdb ran MiXCR on the 5' RACE reads. The table lists 25,000 to 40,000 distinct CDR3 sequences, approximately 25% of them singletons, with around 3.5% in the top ten. Source material: naive CD4+ T cells sorted from a lymph node. These receptors were obtained from a female donor with breast cancer. The CDR3 runs from the conserved cysteine through the conserved F or W. A D gene is named only where the DNA matches it firmly. Expanded clones get a size class; other rows say once, few or many, or leave the size out.

>many|TRBJ2-7|TRBV20-1|TRBD1
CSAPDRGREQYF
TGCAGTGCCCCGGACAGGGGGCGCGAGCAGTACTTC
>medium-sized|TRBJ2-4|TRBV4-2|-
CASSQVADVGIQYF
TGTGCCAGCAGCCAAGTTGCAGACGTTGGCATTCAGTACTTC
>few|TRBJ2-3|TRBV20-1|TRBD2
CSATREGGTDTQYF
TGCAGTGCTACGCGGGAGGGAGGTACAGATACGCAGTATTTT
>few|TRBJ2-5|TRBV6-1|-
CASSDGGPQETQYF
TGTGCCAGCAGTGACGGAGGGCCCCAAGAGACCCAGTACTTC
>many|TRBJ2-2|TRBV4-3|-
CASSLLTAANTGELFF
TGCGCCAGCAGCCTACTGACCGCTGCTAACACCGGGGAGCTGTTTTTT
>-|TRBJ2-2|TRBV29-1|TRBD2
CSVEVVASGRGTGELFF
TGCAGCGTTGAAGTCGTAGCTAGCGGGAGAGGGACCGGGGAGCTGTTTTTT
>many|TRBJ2-7|TRBV28|TRBD2
CASSSPRTSGSYEQYF
TGTGCCAGCAGTTCACCCCGGACTAGCGGGAGTTACGAGCAGTACTTC
>-|TRBJ2-1|TRBV6-5|-
CASSQLGGPQDEQFF
TGTGCCAGCAGCCAGCTTGGGGGGCCTCAGGATGAGCAGTTCTTC
>-|TRBJ1-2|TRBV12-3/TRBV12-4|-
CASSTRHNGYTF
TGTGCCAGCAGTACGAGACACAATGGCTACACCTTC
>-|TRBJ2-1|TRBV4-1|-
CASSKSRTASYNEQFF
TGCGCCAGCTCCAAGTCCAGGACAGCATCGTACAATGAGCAGTTCTTC
>many|TRBJ2-2|TRBV5-4|-
CASSLGPNTGELFF
TGTGCCAGCAGCTTAGGGCCTAACACCGGGGAGCTGTTTTTT
>-|TRBJ2-5|TRBV2|TRBD2
CASRYIAGVPQETQYF
TGTGCCAGCCGGTATATAGCGGGAGTTCCCCAAGAGACCCAGTACTTC
>medium-sized|TRBJ2-5|TRBV5-1|TRBD2
CASSIPGLAYQETQYF
TGCGCCAGCAGCATCCCGGGACTAGCCTACCAAGAGACCCAGTACTTC
>few|TRBJ1-2|TRBV27|-
CASRRPGFSYTF
TGTGCCAGCAGACGGCCAGGGTTTAGCTACACCTTC
>few|TRBJ2-3|TRBV5-1|TRBD2
CASSELAGGPGTDTQYF
TGCGCCAGCAGCGAACTAGCGGGGGGGCCGGGCACAGATACGCAGTATTTT
>once|TRBJ2-1|TRBV7-3|-
CASSPHASSYNEQFF
TGTGCCAGCAGCCCTCACGCTTCTAGCTACAATGAGCAGTTCTTC
>many|TRBJ1-5|TRBV7-9|-
CASSPNNNQPQHF
TGTGCCAGCAGCCCTAATAACAATCAGCCCCAGCATTTT
>-|TRBJ2-3|TRBV24-1|-
CATSGLDPVTDTQYF
TGTGCCACCAGTGGCCTCGACCCTGTCACAGATACGCAGTATTTT
>-|TRBJ2-4|TRBV12-3/TRBV12-4|TRBD2
CASSPGGVSLAKNIQYF
TGTGCCAGCAGTCCGGGGGGGGTCTCTCTAGCCAAAAACATTCAGTACTTC
>few|TRBJ2-1|TRBV12-3/TRBV12-4|TRBD2
CASSSRGEEFF
TGTGCCAGCAGTTCGCGGGGGGAGGAGTTCTTC
>-|TRBJ2-1|TRBV6-6|-
CASSYSGDRGEQFF
TGTGCCAGCAGTTACTCCGGGGACCGCGGTGAGCAGTTCTTC
>many|TRBJ1-1|TRBV5-1|-
CASSLDPNTEAFF
TGCGCCAGCAGCTTGGACCCGAACACTGAAGCTTTCTTT
>many|TRBJ2-1|TRBV7-3|-
CASSLNNYNEQFF
TGTGCCAGCAGCTTAAACAATTACAATGAGCAGTTCTTC
>medium-sized|TRBJ2-1|TRBV4-2|-
CASSQVGTSSNNEQFF
TGTGCCAGCAGCCAAGTAGGAACTAGCTCCAACAATGAGCAGTTCTTC
>few|TRBJ2-7|TRBV5-1|-
CASSLDDRSSYEQYF
TGCGCCAGCAGCTTAGATGATAGAAGCTCCTACGAGCAGTACTTC
>medium-sized|TRBJ2-7|TRBV6-5|-
CASSSVTSSYEQYF
TGTGCCAGCAGTTCCGTCACTAGCAGCTACGAGCAGTACTTC
>-|TRBJ2-7|TRBV27|-
CASSPTDAYEQYF
TGTGCCAGCAGTCCGACTGATGCCTACGAGCAGTACTTC
>many|TRBJ1-5|TRBV6-5|-
CASSWGAAQPQHF
TGTGCCAGCAGTTGGGGGGCAGCTCAGCCCCAGCATTTT
>-|TRBJ2-7|TRBV5-5|-
CASSLDWVSHEQYF
TGTGCCAGCAGCTTGGATTGGGTGTCCCACGAGCAGTACTTC
>few|TRBJ2-1|TRBV6-4|-
CASSDSWEGGNEQFF
TGTGCCAGCAGTGACTCTTGGGAAGGCGGCAATGAGCAGTTCTTC
>medium-sized|TRBJ1-2|TRBV20-1|-
CSARPRQEGGFIGYTF
TGCAGTGCTAGACCCCGTCAGGAGGGGGGCTTTATTGGCTACACCTTC
>few|TRBJ2-3|TRBV20-1|-
CSALRRTDTQYF
TGCAGTGCTCTTCGGCGTACAGATACGCAGTATTTT
>medium-sized|TRBJ2-5|TRBV9|-
CASSVGYQETQYF
TGTGCCAGCAGCGTAGGGTATCAAGAGACCCAGTACTTC
>-|TRBJ1-2|TRBV30|TRBD1
CAWEKQGYYGYTF
TGTGCCTGGGAAAAACAGGGGTACTATGGCTACACCTTC
>-|TRBJ1-1|TRBV3-1|-
CASSLGLTEAFF
TGTGCCAGCAGCCTCGGCCTCACTGAAGCTTTCTTT
>-|TRBJ2-1|TRBV20-1|-
CSKPFGDEQFF
TGCAGTAAGCCGTTTGGCGATGAGCAGTTCTTC